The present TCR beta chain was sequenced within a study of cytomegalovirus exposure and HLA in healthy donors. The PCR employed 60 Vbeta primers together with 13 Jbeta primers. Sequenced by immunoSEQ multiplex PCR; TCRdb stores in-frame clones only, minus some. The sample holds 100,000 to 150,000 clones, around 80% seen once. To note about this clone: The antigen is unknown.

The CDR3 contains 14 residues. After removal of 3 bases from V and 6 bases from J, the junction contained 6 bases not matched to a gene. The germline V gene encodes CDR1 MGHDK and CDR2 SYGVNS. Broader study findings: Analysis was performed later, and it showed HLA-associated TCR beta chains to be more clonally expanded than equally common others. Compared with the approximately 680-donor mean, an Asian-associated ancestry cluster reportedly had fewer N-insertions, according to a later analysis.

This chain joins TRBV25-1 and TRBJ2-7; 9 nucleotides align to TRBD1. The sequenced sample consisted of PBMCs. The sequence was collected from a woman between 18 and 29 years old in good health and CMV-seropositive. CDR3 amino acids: CASSDRGQGVEQYF. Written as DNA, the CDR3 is TGTGCCAGCAGTGATAGGGGACAGGGTGTCGAGCAGTACTTC.